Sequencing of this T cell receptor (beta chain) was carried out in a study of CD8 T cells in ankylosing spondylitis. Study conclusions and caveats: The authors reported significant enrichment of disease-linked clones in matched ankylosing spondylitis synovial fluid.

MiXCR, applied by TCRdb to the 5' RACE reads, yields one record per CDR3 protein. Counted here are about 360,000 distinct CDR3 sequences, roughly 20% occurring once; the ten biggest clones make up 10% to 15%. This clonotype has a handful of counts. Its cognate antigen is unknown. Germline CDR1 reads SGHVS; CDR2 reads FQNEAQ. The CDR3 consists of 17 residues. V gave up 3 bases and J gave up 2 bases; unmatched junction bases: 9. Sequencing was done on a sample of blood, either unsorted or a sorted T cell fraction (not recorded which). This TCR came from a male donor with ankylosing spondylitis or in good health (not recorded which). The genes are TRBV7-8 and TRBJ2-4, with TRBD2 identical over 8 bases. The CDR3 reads CASSFITSGGTKNIQYF. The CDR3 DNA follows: TGTGCCAGCAGCTTTATAACTAGCGGCGGGACCAAAAACATTCAGTACTTC.